This T cell receptor (beta chain) stems from a study of cytomegalovirus exposure and HLA in healthy donors. The PCR ran on 60 Vbeta and 13 Jbeta primers. In the original workflow: Per a later analysis, the number of unique TCR beta chains was roughly 83 million, of which 9 million to 14 million were shared. Libraries were prepared by immunoSEQ multiplex PCR; TCRdb keeps only in-frame clonotypes and omits some of them. V and J calls and clone size are copied from that table; D and trimming were computed from the DNA. The sample includes about 120,000 clones, 55% to 75% of them seen just once. Looked up from germline, CDR1 is SGDLS and CDR2 is YYNGEE. The CDR3 length is 14 residues. The V gene lost 5 bases and the J gene lost 2 bases, with 10 bases spanning the gap.

The sequencing sample was made of PBMCs. The receptor comes from a man aged 30-40 years in good health and CMV-seronegative. The V gene is TRBV9, the J gene TRBJ2-2; weak D call: TRBD1 (6 bases). The CDR3 here is CASSGQPNTGELFF. The CDR3 nucleotides read TGTGCCAGCAGTGGACAGCCCAACACCGGGGAGCTGTTTTTT. Complete variable domain (other parts from reference TRBV9 and TRBJ2-2): DSGVTQTPKHLITATGQRVTLRCSPRSGDLSVYWYQQSLDQGLQFLIQYYNGEERAKGNILERFSAQQFPDLHSELNLSSLELGDSALYFCASSGQPNTGELFFGEGSRLTVL.